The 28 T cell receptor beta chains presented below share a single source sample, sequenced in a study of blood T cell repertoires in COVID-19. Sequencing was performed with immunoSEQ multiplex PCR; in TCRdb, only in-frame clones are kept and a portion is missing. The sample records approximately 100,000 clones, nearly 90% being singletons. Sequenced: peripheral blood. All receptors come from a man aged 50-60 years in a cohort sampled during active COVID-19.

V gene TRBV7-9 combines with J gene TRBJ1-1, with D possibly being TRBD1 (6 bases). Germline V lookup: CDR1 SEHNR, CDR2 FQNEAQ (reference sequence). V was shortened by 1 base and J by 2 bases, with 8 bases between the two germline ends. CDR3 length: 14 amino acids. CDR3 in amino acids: CASSLGQANTEAFF. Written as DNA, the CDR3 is TGTGCCAGCAGCTTAGGACAGGCTAACACTGAAGCTTTCTTT.

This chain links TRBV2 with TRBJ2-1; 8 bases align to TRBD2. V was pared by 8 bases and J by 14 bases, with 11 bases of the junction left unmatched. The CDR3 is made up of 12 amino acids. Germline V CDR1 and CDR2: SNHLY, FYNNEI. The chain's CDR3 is CASALRRGEEFF. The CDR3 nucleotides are TGTGCCAGCGCCCTCCGGCGGGGGGAGGAGTTCTTC.

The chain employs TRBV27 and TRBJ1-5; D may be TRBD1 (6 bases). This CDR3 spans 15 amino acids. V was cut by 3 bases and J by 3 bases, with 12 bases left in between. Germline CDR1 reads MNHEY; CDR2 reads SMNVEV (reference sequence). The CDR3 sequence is CASSFSRTDNQPQHF. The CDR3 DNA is TGTGCCAGCAGTTTTTCCCGGACAGACAATCAGCCCCAGCATTTT.

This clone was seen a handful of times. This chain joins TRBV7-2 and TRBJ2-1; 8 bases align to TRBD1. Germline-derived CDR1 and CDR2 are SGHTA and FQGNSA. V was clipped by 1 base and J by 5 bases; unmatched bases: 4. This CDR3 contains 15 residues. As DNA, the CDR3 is TGTGCCAGCAGCTTAGGGGACAGGTATAACAATGAGCAGTTCTTC. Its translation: CASSLGDRYNNEQFF.

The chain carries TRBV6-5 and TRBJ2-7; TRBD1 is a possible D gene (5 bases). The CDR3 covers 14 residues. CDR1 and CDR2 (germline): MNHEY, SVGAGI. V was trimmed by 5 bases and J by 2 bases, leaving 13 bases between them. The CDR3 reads CASSISAGPYEQYV. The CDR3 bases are TGTGCCAGCAGTATCAGTGCAGGGCCCTACGAGCAGTACGTC.

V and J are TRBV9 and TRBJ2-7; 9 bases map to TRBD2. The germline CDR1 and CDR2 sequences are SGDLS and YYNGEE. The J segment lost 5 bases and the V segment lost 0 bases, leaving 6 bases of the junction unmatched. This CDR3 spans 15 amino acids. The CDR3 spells CASSVGASGDHEQYF. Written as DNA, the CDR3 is TGTGCCAGCAGCGTAGGGGCTAGCGGGGACCACGAGCAGTACTTC.

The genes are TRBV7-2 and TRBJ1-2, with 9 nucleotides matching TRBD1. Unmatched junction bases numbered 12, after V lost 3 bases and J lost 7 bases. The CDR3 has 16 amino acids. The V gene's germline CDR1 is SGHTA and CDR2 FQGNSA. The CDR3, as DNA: TGTGCCAGCAGCTTTTCACAGGGGGCGATCGGGGCTGGCTACACCTTC. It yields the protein CASSFSQGAIGAGYTF.

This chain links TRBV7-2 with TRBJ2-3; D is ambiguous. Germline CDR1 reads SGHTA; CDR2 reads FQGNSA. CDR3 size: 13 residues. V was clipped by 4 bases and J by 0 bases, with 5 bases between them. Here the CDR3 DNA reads TGTGCCAGCAGCTCGACTAGCACAGATACGCAGTATTTT. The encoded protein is CASSSTSTDTQYF.

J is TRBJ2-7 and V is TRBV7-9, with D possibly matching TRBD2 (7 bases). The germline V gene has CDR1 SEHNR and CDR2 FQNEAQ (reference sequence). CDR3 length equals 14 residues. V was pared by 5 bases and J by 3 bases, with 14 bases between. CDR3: CASSQPGGNYEQYV. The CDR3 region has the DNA TGTGCCAGCAGCCAACCGGGGGGCAACTACGAGCAGTACGTC.

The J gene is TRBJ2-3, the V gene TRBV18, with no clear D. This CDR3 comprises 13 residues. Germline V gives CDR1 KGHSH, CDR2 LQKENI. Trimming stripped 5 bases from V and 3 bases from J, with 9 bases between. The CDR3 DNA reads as TGTGCCAGCTCAACTTCCCTGACAGATACGCAGTATTTT. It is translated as CASSTSLTDTQYF.

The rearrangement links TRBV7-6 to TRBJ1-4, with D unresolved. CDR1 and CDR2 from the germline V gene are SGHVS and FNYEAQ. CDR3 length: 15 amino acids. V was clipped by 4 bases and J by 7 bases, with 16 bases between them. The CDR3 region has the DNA TGTGCCAGCAGCTATACGGCCCGAGGGAGTGAAAAACTGTTTTTT. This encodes CASSYTARGSEKLFF.

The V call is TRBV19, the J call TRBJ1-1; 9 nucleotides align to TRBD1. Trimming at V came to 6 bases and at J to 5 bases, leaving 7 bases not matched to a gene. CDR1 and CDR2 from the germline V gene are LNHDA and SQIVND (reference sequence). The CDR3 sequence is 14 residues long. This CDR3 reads CASSLQGAATEAFF. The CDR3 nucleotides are TGTGCCAGTAGCTTACAGGGGGCTGCGACTGAAGCTTTCTTT.

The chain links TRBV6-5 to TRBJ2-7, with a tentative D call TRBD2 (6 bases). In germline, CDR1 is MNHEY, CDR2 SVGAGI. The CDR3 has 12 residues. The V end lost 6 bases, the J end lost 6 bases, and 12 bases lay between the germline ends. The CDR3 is CASRGGGVEQYF. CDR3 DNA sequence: TGTGCCAGCAGGGGGGGAGGCGTCGAGCAGTACTTC.

As DNA, the CDR3 is TGCGCCAGCAGCCACGGGGGCCATGGGGCGGGGGGCTATGGCTACACCTTC. It yields the protein CASSHGGHGAGGYGYTF. This rearrangement joins TRBV4-3 to TRBJ1-2; D is possibly TRBD1 (6 bases). The ends were cut back, 3 bases at V and 4 bases at J, with 21 bases in the middle. Germline CDR1 is LGHNA and CDR2 is YSLEER. This CDR3 has 17 residues.

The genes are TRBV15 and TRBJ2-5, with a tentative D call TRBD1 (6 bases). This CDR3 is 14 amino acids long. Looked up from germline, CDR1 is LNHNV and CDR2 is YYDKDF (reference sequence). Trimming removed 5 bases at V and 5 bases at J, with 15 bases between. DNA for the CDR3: TGTGCCACCAGCGGGTGGACAGCTCACGAGACCCAGTACTTC. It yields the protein CATSGWTAHETQYF.

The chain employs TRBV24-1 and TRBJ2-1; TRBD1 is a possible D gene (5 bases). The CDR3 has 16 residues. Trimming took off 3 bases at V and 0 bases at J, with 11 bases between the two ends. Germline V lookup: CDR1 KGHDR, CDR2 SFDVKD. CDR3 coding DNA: TGTGCCACCAGTGATCTCAGGGCAAGCTCCTACAATGAGCAGTTCTTC. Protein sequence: CATSDLRASSYNEQFF.

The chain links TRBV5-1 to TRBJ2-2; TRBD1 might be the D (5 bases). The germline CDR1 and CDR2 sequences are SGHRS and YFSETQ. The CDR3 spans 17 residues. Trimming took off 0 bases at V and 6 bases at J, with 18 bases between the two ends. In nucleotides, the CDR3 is TGCGCCAGCAGCTTGGCCTTCGCAGGGTTTAATTCCGGGGAGCTGTTTTTT. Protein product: CASSLAFAGFNSGELFF.

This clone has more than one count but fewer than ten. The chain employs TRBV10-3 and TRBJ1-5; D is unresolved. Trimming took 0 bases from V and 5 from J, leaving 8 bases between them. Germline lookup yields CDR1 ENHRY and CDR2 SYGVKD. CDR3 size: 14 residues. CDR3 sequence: CAISESSRDQPQHF. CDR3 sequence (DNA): TGTGCCATCAGTGAGTCGTCCCGGGATCAGCCCCAGCATTTT.

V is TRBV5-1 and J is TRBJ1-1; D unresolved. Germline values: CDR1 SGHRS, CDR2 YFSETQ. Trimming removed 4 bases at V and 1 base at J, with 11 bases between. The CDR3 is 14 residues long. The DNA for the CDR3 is TGCGCCAGCAGCCAAGGTTCGGGGAACACTGAAGCTTTCTTT. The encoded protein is CASSQGSGNTEAFF.

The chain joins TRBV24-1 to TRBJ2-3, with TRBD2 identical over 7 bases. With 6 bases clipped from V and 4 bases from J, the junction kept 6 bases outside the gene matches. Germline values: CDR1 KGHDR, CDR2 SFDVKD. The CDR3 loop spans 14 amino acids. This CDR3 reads CATSFGGGADTQYF. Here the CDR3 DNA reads TGTGCCACCAGTTTTGGTGGGGGGGCAGATACGCAGTATTTT.

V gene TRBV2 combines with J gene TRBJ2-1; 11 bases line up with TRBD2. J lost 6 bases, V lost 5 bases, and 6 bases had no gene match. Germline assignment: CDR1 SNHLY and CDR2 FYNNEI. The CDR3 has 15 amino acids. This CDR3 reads CASSRLAGPSNEQFF. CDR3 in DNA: TGTGCCAGCAGTCGACTAGCGGGGCCATCCAATGAGCAGTTCTTC.

The CDR3 bases are TGTGCCAGCAGTTACCGGGGACAGCAAAATCAGCCCCAGCATTTT. Its translation: CASSYRGQQNQPQHF. The rearrangement joins TRBV6-2 or TRBV6-3 to TRBJ1-5, with 7 bases identical to TRBD1. The V gene's germline CDR1 is MNHEY and CDR2 SVGEGT. J gave up 4 bases and V 2 bases, and 5 bases lay outside the gene matches. The CDR3 is 15 amino acids.

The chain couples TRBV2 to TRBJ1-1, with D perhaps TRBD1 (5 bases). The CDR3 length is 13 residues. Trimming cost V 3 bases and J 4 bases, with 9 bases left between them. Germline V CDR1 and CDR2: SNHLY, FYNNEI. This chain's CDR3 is CASSDRTITEAFF. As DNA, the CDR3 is TGTGCCAGCAGTGACCGGACAATCACTGAAGCTTTCTTT.

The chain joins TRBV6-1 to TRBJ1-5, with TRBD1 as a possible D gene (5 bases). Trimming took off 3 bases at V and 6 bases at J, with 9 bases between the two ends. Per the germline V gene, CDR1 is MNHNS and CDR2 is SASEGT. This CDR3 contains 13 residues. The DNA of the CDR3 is TGTGCCAGCAGTGAGGGGGGGGGTCAGCCCCAGCATTTT. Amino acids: CASSEGGGQPQHF.

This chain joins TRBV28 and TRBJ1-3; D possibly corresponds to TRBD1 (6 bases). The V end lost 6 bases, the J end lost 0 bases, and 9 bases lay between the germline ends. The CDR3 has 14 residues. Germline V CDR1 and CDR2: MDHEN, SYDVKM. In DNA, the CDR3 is TGTGCCAGCAGCCTACAGGGCTCTGGAAACACCATATATTTT. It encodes CASSLQGSGNTIYF. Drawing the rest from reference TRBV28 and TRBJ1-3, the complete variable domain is DVKVTQSSRYLVKRTGEKVFLECVQDMDHENMFWYRQDPGLGLRLIYFSYDVKMKEKGDIPEGYSVSREKKERFSLILESASTNQTSMYLCASSLQGSGNTIYFGEGSWLTVV.

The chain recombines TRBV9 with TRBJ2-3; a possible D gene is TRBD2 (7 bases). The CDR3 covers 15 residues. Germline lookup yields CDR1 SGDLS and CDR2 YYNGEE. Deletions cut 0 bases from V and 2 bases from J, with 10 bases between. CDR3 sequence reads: CASSVGGGNTDTQYF. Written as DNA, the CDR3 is TGTGCCAGCAGCGTAGGGGGGGGCAACACAGATACGCAGTATTTT.

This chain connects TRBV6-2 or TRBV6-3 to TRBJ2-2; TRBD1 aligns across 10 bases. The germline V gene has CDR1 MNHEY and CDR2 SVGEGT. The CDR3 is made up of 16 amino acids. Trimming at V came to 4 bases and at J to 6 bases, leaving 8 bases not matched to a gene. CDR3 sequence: CASSSHWTGGAGELFF. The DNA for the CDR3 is TGTGCCAGCAGTTCCCACTGGACAGGGGGGGCCGGGGAGCTGTTTTTT.

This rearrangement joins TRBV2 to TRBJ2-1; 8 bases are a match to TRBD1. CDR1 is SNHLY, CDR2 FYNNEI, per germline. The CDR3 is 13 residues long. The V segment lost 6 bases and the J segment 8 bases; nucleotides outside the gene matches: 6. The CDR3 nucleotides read TGTGCCAGCAGCCGACAGGGGTGGGATGAGCAGTTCTTC. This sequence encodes CASSRQGWDEQFF.